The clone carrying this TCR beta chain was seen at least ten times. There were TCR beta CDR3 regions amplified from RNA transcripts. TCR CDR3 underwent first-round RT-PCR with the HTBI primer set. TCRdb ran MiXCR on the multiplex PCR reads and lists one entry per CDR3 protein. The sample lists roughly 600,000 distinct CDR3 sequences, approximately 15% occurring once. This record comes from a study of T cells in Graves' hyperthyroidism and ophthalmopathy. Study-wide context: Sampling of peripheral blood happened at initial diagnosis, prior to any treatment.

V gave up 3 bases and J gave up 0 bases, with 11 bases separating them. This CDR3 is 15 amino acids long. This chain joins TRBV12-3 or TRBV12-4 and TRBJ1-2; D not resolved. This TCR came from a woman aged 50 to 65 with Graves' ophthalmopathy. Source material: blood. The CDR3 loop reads CASSFPRGTNYGYTF. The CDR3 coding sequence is TGTGCCAGCAGTTTTCCCAGAGGGACTAACTATGGCTACACCTTC.